The entry that follows covers one T cell receptor beta chain sequence. This clone was seen just once. The antigen it recognizes is unknown. Per-nucleotide qualities are absent, and no much larger clonotype sits a single base away. These data are taken from a study of cytomegalovirus exposure and HLA in healthy donors (dated by TCRdb to about 2017). At the level of the whole study: According to a later analysis, the 120 or so validation repertoires were produced on the same platform as the 666 repertoires of the first cohort. Along with the roughly 700-subject first cohort, a separate validation cohort of 120 different subjects was used. To predict cytomegalovirus infection status, the study combined high-throughput TCR immunosequencing, statistical association of individual TCRs with disease status, and machine learning. The study aimed to test whether cataloging public T cell receptors could reveal signatures of past pathogen exposure.

The donors were included in the validation cohort of some 120 subjects, a group kept apart from the roughly 680-subject first cohort. The receptor library was made with the immunoSEQ multiplex PCR assay. Regarding the original processing steps: To diagnose cytomegalovirus status from the catalog of TCR beta chain sequences, a statistical classification framework was built. Sourced from immuneACCESS, this table was stored by TCRdb with only in-frame sequences that have V and J called. A share of the clones is absent; for the studies checked, an unresolved V gene accounts for under half, and the remainder has no known explanation. Clone size and the V and J calls come from that table; the DNA yielded D and trimming. For this sample there are tens of thousands of clones; 94% appear just once. The top ten clonotypes cover about 4% of the sample. Overall study outcomes, separate from this receptor: In vitro tests confirmed that three of the cytomegalovirus-associated TCR beta chains recognize cytomegalovirus antigens. The authors suggested that the approach could potentially be extended to other disease states and immunological phenotypes. Across donors, most TCR sequences were observed very rarely, whereas some public TCRs were present in many individuals. The study listed 150 to 200 TCR beta chains as associated with cytomegalovirus. The classifier was reported to diagnose cytomegalovirus status with high specificity and sensitivity in both the original cohort and the validation cohort. Of the cluster scores, about 94% were above 0 in a later analysis, which found that TCRs clustered in the first cohort also tended to co-occur in the roughly 130 validation repertoires. The validation cohort had no HLA typing available for a later analysis, so co-occurrence within that cohort was assessed over all 120 repertoires.

The TCR comes from a man aged 18 to 35 in good health and CMV-seropositive. Material for sequencing was PBMCs.

The bases are TGTGCCAGCAGCACGACTAGCGGACTTACAGGAGATACGCAGTATTTT. It encodes CASSTTSGLTGDTQYF. This sequence uses TRBV27 and TRBJ2-3; 9 junctional bases match TRBD2. The germline V gene (reference sequence) yields MNHEY for CDR1 and SMNVEV for CDR2. V lost 6 bases and J lost 5 bases, and the count of bases not matched to a germline gene is 12. From cysteine to phenylalanine, the CDR3 is 16 amino acids long. Only CDR3 DNA remains: 48 bases, in frame from the first base.